These T cell receptor beta chains were read from a single sample in a study of cytomegalovirus exposure and HLA in healthy donors. Clones were read by immunoSEQ multiplex PCR, and TCRdb kept only the in-frame ones, dropping some. Across roughly 30,000 clones, the top ten clones capture about 5% of the sample. Material: PBMCs. The receptors shown here come from a female donor in good health and CMV-seronegative. The CDR3 runs from the conserved cysteine through the conserved F or W. The order of the fields is D gene, V gene, J gene, CDR3 DNA, CDR3 protein. The D gene is left open where the match is weak.

d_call: NA; v_call: TRBV6-5; j_call: TRBJ2-5; cdr3_nt: TGTGCCAGCAGTTACTCCCGGGGGCAAGAGACCCAGTACTTC; cdr3_aa: CASSYSRGQETQYF
d_call: NA; v_call: TRBV18; j_call: TRBJ1-1; cdr3_nt: TGTGCCAGCTCACCACTCCAACAGAACGCTGAAGCTTTCTTT; cdr3_aa: CASSPLQQNAEAFF
d_call: NA; v_call: TRBV27; j_call: TRBJ1-1; cdr3_nt: TGTGCCAGCAGACCACAGGGTAGAACTGAAGCTTTCTTT; cdr3_aa: CASRPQGRTEAFF
d_call: TRBD1; v_call: TRBV19; j_call: TRBJ2-1; cdr3_nt: TGTGCCAGTAGTATAGCGGGCCGGGACAGGGTTCGGAATGAGCAGTTCTTC; cdr3_aa: CASSIAGRDRVRNEQFF
d_call: TRBD1; v_call: TRBV6-4; j_call: TRBJ1-6; cdr3_nt: TGTGCCAGCAGTGCCGGGACAGGGGGAACACCCCTCCACTTT; cdr3_aa: CASSAGTGGTPLHF
d_call: TRBD1; v_call: TRBV5-1; j_call: TRBJ2-7; cdr3_nt: TGCGCCAGCAGCTTGGCAGGGGGACCTTTTCCTTACGAGCAGTACTTC; cdr3_aa: CASSLAGGPFPYEQYF
d_call: TRBD1; v_call: TRBV7-6; j_call: TRBJ1-6; cdr3_nt: TGTGCCAGCAGCCCGGGACAGGGTAGATCACCCCTCCACTTT; cdr3_aa: CASSPGQGRSPLHF
d_call: TRBD1; v_call: TRBV6-6; j_call: TRBJ1-6; cdr3_nt: TGTGCCAGCAGCCGGACAGGGGAAAATTCACCCCTCCACTTT; cdr3_aa: CASSRTGENSPLHF
d_call: NA; v_call: TRBV7-9; j_call: TRBJ2-5; cdr3_nt: TGTGCCAGCAGCCCTCAGAAGACCCAGTACTTC; cdr3_aa: CASSPQKTQYF
d_call: TRBD1; v_call: TRBV9; j_call: TRBJ1-2; cdr3_nt: TGTGCCAGCAGCGTAGGACAGGGGGTAGAAGGCTACACCTTC; cdr3_aa: CASSVGQGVEGYTF
d_call: TRBD1; v_call: TRBV19; j_call: TRBJ2-7; cdr3_nt: TGTGCCAGTTCATGGACAGGGGGCTACGAGCAGTACTTC; cdr3_aa: CASSWTGGYEQYF
d_call: TRBD1; v_call: TRBV27; j_call: TRBJ1-1; cdr3_nt: TGTGCCAGCAGTTTGGACAGGGGGCCTTTAGCTTTCTTT; cdr3_aa: CASSLDRGPLAFF
d_call: TRBD1; v_call: TRBV9; j_call: TRBJ1-4; cdr3_nt: TGTGCCAGCAGCGTAGCTCCGGGACAGATAAATGAAAAACTGTTTTTT; cdr3_aa: CASSVAPGQINEKLFF